The 30 T cell receptor beta chains below come from one sample, sequenced in a study of blood T cell repertoires in COVID-19. Sequencing used immunoSEQ multiplex PCR; TCRdb keeps in-frame clones, though not all of them. The sample consists of roughly 280,000 clones, 70% to 90% of them appearing once. The sequenced sample consisted of peripheral blood. The source of these receptors is a man between 18 and 29 years old with active or convalescent COVID-19.

The sample holds one count of this clone. The V call is TRBV24-1, the J call TRBJ2-4, with D perhaps matching TRBD1 (8 bases). The CDR3 contains 14 residues. Trimming pared 4 bases from V and 9 bases from J, leaving 15 bases between. Per the germline V gene, CDR1 is KGHDR and CDR2 is SFDVKD. The CDR3 loop reads CATSETTGEGIQYF. The CDR3 DNA reads as TGTGCCACCAGTGAGACGACAGGGGAGGGCATTCAGTACTTC.

The gene calls are TRBV24-1 and TRBJ1-5; D is ambiguous. Germline lookup yields CDR1 KGHDR and CDR2 SFDVKD. The CDR3 contains 14 residues. V was cut by 5 bases and J by 0 bases, with 7 bases left in between. The CDR3 bases are TGTGCCACCAGTGCCCCGGTTAGCAATCAGCCCCAGCATTTT. Translated, it gives CATSAPVSNQPQHF.

The J gene is TRBJ2-1, the V gene TRBV5-4, with 7 bases lining up with TRBD1. Trimming took 7 bases from V and 7 from J; bases not matched to a gene: 17. In germline, CDR1 is SGHNT, CDR2 YYREEE (reference sequence). The CDR3 has 16 amino acids. The CDR3 loop is CASGSPTGQERNEQFF. The CDR3 bases are TGTGCCAGCGGATCACCCACTGGACAGGAGCGTAATGAGCAGTTCTTC.

The rearrangement uses TRBV5-1 and TRBJ2-1; TRBD2 agrees at 9 bases. The CDR3 covers 14 residues. Germline CDR1 is SGHRS and CDR2 is YFSETQ. Germline trimming cut 3 bases from V and 8 bases from J; bases unmatched to any gene: 6. CDR3 sequence: CASSSSGNVHEQFF. As DNA, the CDR3 is TGCGCCAGCAGCTCTAGCGGGAATGTCCATGAGCAGTTCTTC.

The chain uses TRBV7-9 and TRBJ1-1, with D possibly matching TRBD1 (5 bases). The CDR3 is 15 residues long. Germline assignment: CDR1 SEHNR and CDR2 FQNEAQ (reference sequence). The ends were cut back, 1 base at V and 0 bases at J, with 9 bases in the middle. CDR3 coding DNA: TGTGCCAGCAGCTTAGGGGGCCGAATGAACACTGAAGCTTTCTTT. It yields the protein CASSLGGRMNTEAFF. Together with reference TRBV7-9 and TRBJ1-1, the CDR3 gives the full variable domain: DTGVSQNPRHKITKRGQNVTFRCDPISEHNRLYWYRQTLGQGPEFLTYFQNEAQLEKSRLLSDRFSAERPKGSFSTLEIQRTEQGDSAMYLCASSLGGRMNTEAFFGQGTRLTVV.

The chain recombines TRBV12-3 or TRBV12-4 with TRBJ1-4; 8 nucleotides line up with TRBD1. V lost 7 bases to trimming and J lost 6 bases; unmatched junction nucleotides: 4. The length of the CDR3 is 13 residues. The CDR3 sequence: CASTGQGHEKLFF. The CDR3 coding sequence is TGTGCCAGCACTGGACAGGGACATGAAAAACTGTTTTTT.

The chain recombines TRBV19 with TRBJ1-5; D is uncertain. Trimming took off 2 bases at V and 5 bases at J, with 10 bases between the two ends. This CDR3 has 14 residues. The germline gives CDR1 LNHDA, CDR2 SQIVND (reference sequence). The CDR3 spells CASSIIFGDQPQHF. Written as DNA, the CDR3 is TGTGCCAGTAGTATAATTTTTGGAGATCAGCCCCAGCATTTT.

The chain combines TRBV5-1 with TRBJ2-2, with 8 bases that match TRBD1. The V segment lost 5 bases and the J segment 4 bases; nucleotides outside the gene matches: 7. In germline, CDR1 is SGHRS, CDR2 YFSETQ. The CDR3 extends over 15 amino acids. The CDR3 DNA follows: TGCGCCAGCAGTTCCGGACAGGGCCCCACCGGGGAGCTGTTTTTT. This translates into CASSSGQGPTGELFF.

This chain's CDR3 is CASSPGQWGRETQYF. CDR3 DNA sequence: TGTGCCAGCAGCCCAGGACAGTGGGGCAGGGAGACCCAGTACTTC. This sequence joins TRBV9 and TRBJ2-5; tentatively, D is TRBD1 (6 bases). From germline, CDR1 is SGDLS and CDR2 YYNGEE. The CDR3 has 15 amino acids. The germline V and J ends were trimmed by 4 bases and 5 bases, with 18 bases remaining between them. Drawing the rest from reference TRBV9 and TRBJ2-5, the complete variable domain is DSGVTQTPKHLITATGQRVTLRCSPRSGDLSVYWYQQSLDQGLQFLIQYYNGEERAKGNILERFSAQQFPDLHSELNLSSLELGDSALYFCASSPGQWGRETQYFGPGTRLLVL.

The chain uses TRBV3-1 (or the pseudogene TRBV3-2) and TRBJ2-5, with a weak D call TRBD1 (6 bases). This CDR3 has 17 residues. Germline CDR1 is LGHDT and CDR2 is YNNKEL (reference sequence). Between the trimmed V and J ends, which lost 4 bases and 5 bases, there was a span of 23 bases. The CDR3 DNA is TGTGCCAGCAGCCCCCGAGGGCAACAGGGAAGTGGGGAGACCCAGTACTTC. This codes for CASSPRGQQGSGETQYF.

The rearrangement joins TRBV10-1 to TRBJ2-7; the D is unclear. Germline V CDR1 and CDR2: WNHNN, SYGVQD (reference sequence). The CDR3 contains 15 residues. Trimming removed 4 bases at V and 5 bases at J, with 18 bases between. The CDR3, as DNA: TGCGCCAGCAGTGCTAGGCACGACGGAGTCCACGAGCAGTACTTC. It translates to CASSARHDGVHEQYF.

The rearrangement joins TRBV11-2 to TRBJ2-7; 7 bases are shared with TRBD1. The germline CDR1 and CDR2 sequences are SGHAT and FQNNGV. The CDR3 totals 15 residues. Trimming removed 5 bases from V and 2 bases from J; junction bases left unmatched: 9. The CDR3 loop reads CASSKPGQMTYEQYF. In DNA form, the CDR3 reads TGTGCCAGCAGCAAGCCGGGACAGATGACCTACGAGCAGTACTTC.

DNA for the CDR3: TGTGCCAGCAGTCGACGACAGGAGTACGAGCAGTACTTC. It encodes CASSRRQEYEQYF. This rearrangement joins TRBV14 to TRBJ2-7, with D perhaps TRBD1 (6 bases). V shed 6 bases and J shed 4 bases, with 13 bases lying between them. The germline CDR1 and CDR2 sequences are SGHDN and FVKESK. There are 13 residues in the CDR3.

In DNA form, the CDR3 reads TGTGCCAGCAGCAGAATAGGAGAGAACTATGGCTACACCTTC. It is translated as CASSRIGENYGYTF. This rearrangement joins TRBV5-4 to TRBJ1-2; D unclear. The CDR3 sequence is 14 residues long. With 4 bases removed from V and 2 bases from J, the gap between germline ends came to 12 bases. Germline V gene lookup returns CDR1 SGHNT and CDR2 YYREEE (reference sequence).

This chain links TRBV11-3 with TRBJ1-4, with 8 bases lining up with TRBD1. The CDR3 is made up of 15 amino acids. Germline V gene lookup returns CDR1 SGHNT and CDR2 YENEEA. Losses at the gene ends were 3 bases for V and 8 bases for J; bases not matched to a gene: 8. In DNA form, the CDR3 reads TGTGCCAGCAGCTTCCGGACAGGGAGGGTCGAAAAACTGTTTTTT. It codes for CASSFRTGRVEKLFF.

This clone was seen only once. This chain's CDR3 is CASSLAVASYEQYF. CDR3 coding DNA: TGTGCCAGCAGTTTAGCGGTGGCCTCCTACGAGCAGTACTTC. The chain has TRBV27 and TRBJ2-7, with D unresolved. Germline CDR1 MNHEY, CDR2 SMNVEV (reference sequence). V was clipped by 2 bases and J by 0 bases, with 8 bases between them. The length of the CDR3 is 14 residues.

V and J are TRBV6-5 and TRBJ2-1; weak D call: TRBD2 (5 bases). Trimming removed 8 bases from V and 1 base from J, with 9 bases in between. CDR1 is MNHEY and CDR2 is SVGAGI in the germline V gene. The CDR3 is made up of 13 amino acids. CDR3 amino acids: CASRGESYNEQFF. The CDR3, as DNA: TGTGCCAGCCGGGGAGAATCCTACAATGAGCAGTTCTTC.

This chain connects TRBV19 to TRBJ1-5, with D possibly being TRBD1 (5 bases). V lost 5 bases to trimming and J lost 0 bases, with 11 bases between them. Looked up from germline, CDR1 is LNHDA and CDR2 is SQIVND (reference sequence). The CDR3 is 15 residues long. DNA for the CDR3: TGTGCCAGTAGTCTACAGGATTTTAGCAATCAGCCCCAGCATTTT. Its protein is CASSLQDFSNQPQHF.

The rearrangement links TRBV5-8 to TRBJ2-5, with D possibly matching TRBD2 (6 bases). Trimming stripped 5 bases from V and 7 bases from J, with 21 bases between. The CDR3 contains 15 residues. Germline loops: CDR1 SGHTS, CDR2 YDEGEE. The CDR3 region has the DNA TGTGCCAGCAGGTCCCGGGACTTAGAACCTGCGACCCAGTACTTC. It translates to CASRSRDLEPATQYF.

The J gene is TRBJ1-5, the V gene TRBV4-1; tentative D call: TRBD1 (6 bases). The CDR3 is 15 residues long. V was trimmed by 1 base and J by 4 bases, leaving 11 bases between them. Germline-derived CDR1 and CDR2 are MGHRA and YSYEKL. The CDR3 bases are TGCGCCAGCAGCCAAGGACGGGACAAAAATCAGCCCCAGCATTTT. It yields the protein CASSQGRDKNQPQHF.

Details on this clone: An end of the junction does not agree with germline; a read error may underlie this. The rearrangement uses TRBV2 and TRBJ2-1; 9 nucleotides match TRBD2. This CDR3 has 15 amino acids. Germline assignment: CDR1 SNHLY and CDR2 FYNNEI. The CDR3 region is CASSKAGGTYNEQFF. The DNA of the CDR3 is TGTGCCAGCAGTAAAGCGGGAGGTACCTACAATGAGCAGTTCTTC. The full variable domain, rest sourced from reference TRBV2 and TRBJ2-1, is EPEVTQTPSHQVTQMGQEVILRCVPISNHLYFYWYRQILGQKVEFLVSFYNNEISEKSEIFDDQFSVERPDGSNFTLKIRSTKLEDSAMYFCASSKAGGTYNEQFFGPGTRLTVL.

The rearrangement joins TRBV5-1 to TRBJ1-5; TRBD1 is a possible D gene (6 bases). CDR1 and CDR2 from the germline V gene are SGHRS and YFSETQ. V was clipped by 3 bases and J by 1 base, with 11 bases between them. There are 15 residues in the CDR3. For the CDR3, the DNA is TGCGCCAGCAGCTGGGAAGGGGGAAGCAATCAGCCCCAGCATTTT. Translating gives CASSWEGGSNQPQHF.

The chain recombines TRBV24-1 with TRBJ1-1; D perhaps matches TRBD1 (5 bases). The CDR3 contains 18 residues. V was pared by 0 bases and J by 3 bases, with 19 bases between. The germline V gene encodes CDR1 KGHDR and CDR2 SFDVKD. The CDR3 DNA sequence: TGTGCCACCAGTGATTTGGAGAAAGATGGGGGGGGAGACACTGAAGCTTTCTTT. Translated: CATSDLEKDGGGDTEAFF.

DNA for the CDR3: TGTGCCAGCAGCCCCCCCGTAGCCACAGATACGCAGTATTTT. Its translation is CASSPPVATDTQYF. The rearrangement links TRBV7-9 to TRBJ2-3; D gene ambiguous. The CDR3 is 14 amino acids. Germline V gene lookup returns CDR1 SEHNR and CDR2 FQNEAQ (reference sequence). V was shortened by 5 bases and J by 2 bases, with 11 bases between the two germline ends.

The CDR3 spells CASSYRNSPLHF. CDR3 nucleotide sequence: TGTGCCAGCAGTTACCGGAATTCACCCCTCCACTTT. This rearrangement joins TRBV6-5 to TRBJ1-6; D is unresolved. Trimming removed 2 bases at V and 7 bases at J, with 3 bases between. The CDR3 has 12 amino acids. Per germline, CDR1 MNHEY and CDR2 SVGAGI.

This clone was counted once. The chain carries TRBV24-1 and TRBJ1-2; 10 nucleotides match TRBD1. The CDR3 is 15 residues long. CDR1 is KGHDR, CDR2 SFDVKD, per germline. V gave up 3 bases and J gave up 8 bases; unmatched junction bases: 8. CDR3 amino acids: CATSDPGTGDEGYTF. As DNA, the CDR3 is TGTGCCACCAGTGATCCCGGGACAGGGGATGAAGGCTACACCTTC.

The V call is TRBV28, the J call TRBJ1-2; tentative D call: TRBD1 (5 bases). Germline values: CDR1 MDHEN, CDR2 SYDVKM. V lost 2 bases, J lost 3 bases, and 13 bases lay in between. The CDR3 covers 15 residues. DNA for the CDR3: TGTGCCAGCAGTTTAGGTTCAGGGAGGGACTATGGCTACACCTTC. Amino acids: CASSLGSGRDYGYTF.

The rearrangement links TRBV29-1 to TRBJ2-3, with a tentative D call TRBD2 (5 bases). The CDR3 is made up of 13 amino acids. Trimming pared 5 bases from V and 0 bases from J, leaving 9 bases between. Germline-derived CDR1 and CDR2 are SQVTM and ANQGSEA. The CDR3 DNA follows: TGCAGCGTTCGGACTTTTAGCACAGATACGCAGTATTTT. It is translated as CSVRTFSTDTQYF.

This chain connects TRBV4-3 to TRBJ2-7; 12 nucleotides match TRBD2. The CDR3 length is 17 residues. The V segment lost 0 bases and the J segment 0 bases; nucleotides outside the gene matches: 3. CDR1 is LGHNA, CDR2 YSLEER, per germline. The CDR3 DNA reads TGCGCCAGCAGCCAAGAATTGACTAGCGGGAGCTCCTACGAGCAGTACTTC. It yields the protein CASSQELTSGSSYEQYF.

The J gene is TRBJ2-7, the V gene TRBV12-3 or TRBV12-4; D perhaps matches TRBD1 (6 bases). Trimming cost V 6 bases and J 5 bases, with 14 bases left between them. The CDR3 is 13 amino acids. CDR3 region: CASSQGSLHEQYF. CDR3 DNA: TGTGCCAGCAGCCAGGGGTCCCTCCACGAGCAGTACTTC.